This T cell receptor beta chain came from a study of glioma-infiltrating T cells after dendritic cell vaccination. General study findings and limits: TCR clonality showed no direct relationship with survival.

Some clones are missing from TCRdb's copy, which holds only in-frame ones; the method was immunoSEQ multiplex PCR. The sample contains about 49,000 clones, about 85% of which appear only once. Comments on this clone: Its antigen is unknown.

The length of the CDR3 is 16 residues. Germline loops: CDR1 LNHDA, CDR2 SQIVND (reference sequence). V lost 5 bases to trimming and J lost 7 bases; unmatched junction nucleotides: 13. The V call is TRBV19, the J call TRBJ1-4; 7 bases match TRBD1. This material consisted of blood, taken before dendritic cell vaccination. The clonotype comes from a human donor with glioblastoma. The CDR3 region has the DNA TGTGCCAGTAGTTCATTGTTGACAGGGTGGAGTGAAAAACTGTTTTTT. Translation gives CASSSLLTGWSEKLFF.